The rows below give T cell receptor beta chains drawn from one sample of a study of blood T cells in healthy people across ages. TCRdb re-analysed the 5' RACE reads in MiXCR, keeping a single row per CDR3 protein. The sample holds roughly 1.6 million distinct CDR3 sequences, about 35% seen once. The source material was blood. The receptor set was obtained from a woman aged 25 to 45 in good health. Each CDR3 is given with its conserved first and last residue. A D gene is named only where the DNA matches it firmly. A row's size may be missing; if present it is once, few, many or a size class.

NA | TRBJ1-2 | few | TRBV5-1 | TGCGCCAGCAGCCCCCAGGGCCCTTCAAGCGGCTACACCTTC | CASSPQGPSSGYTF
TRBD1 | TRBJ1-2 | few | TRBV15 | TGTGCCACCAGCAGAGGGACAGGTCAAAATGGCTACACCTTC | CATSRGTGQNGYTF
NA | TRBJ2-5 | many | TRBV12-3/TRBV12-4 | TGTGCCAGCAGCTATCTCCGGGACAGAGGGAGGGAGACCCAGTACTTC | CASSYLRDRGRETQYF
TRBD2 | TRBJ2-1 | NA | TRBV5-1 | TGCGCCAGCAGCTTCGGGGGGAGGTCGGGCAATGAGCAGTTCTTC | CASSFGGRSGNEQFF
NA | TRBJ2-6 | few | TRBV6-5 | TGTGCCAGCAGTTACTCCATCTCGGGTGTCTCTGGGGCCAACGTCCTGACTTTC | CASSYSISGVSGANVLTF
TRBD2 | TRBJ2-3 | NA | TRBV5-5 | TGTGCCAGCAGCTTTCAAGTGGCGGGGGGCACAGATACGCAGTATTTT | CASSFQVAGGTDTQYF
NA | TRBJ2-7 | few | TRBV6-1 | TGTGCCAGCAGTAAGGGCACCTACGAGCAGTACTTC | CASSKGTYEQYF
NA | TRBJ2-3 | few | TRBV5-1 | TGCGCCAGCAGCTTGAACGGCCAGGGAATCTCGGATACGCAGTATTTT | CASSLNGQGISDTQYF
NA | TRBJ2-1 | few | TRBV20-1 | TGCAGTGCTAGTTCGGGAGTCTCCTACAATGAGCAGTTCTTC | CSASSGVSYNEQFF
TRBD2 | TRBJ2-3 | once | TRBV9 | TGTGCCAGCACCAGGACTAGCGGGGGATACACAGATACGCAGTATTTT | CASTRTSGGYTDTQYF
NA | TRBJ2-7 | NA | TRBV6-2/TRBV6-3 | TGTGCCAGCAGTCCCCTAGGGGGAAACTCCTACGAGCAGTACTTC | CASSPLGGNSYEQYF
NA | TRBJ2-2 | few | TRBV7-3 | TGTGCCAGCAGCTGGGGGGGGCAGGACGGGGAGCTGTTTTTT | CASSWGGQDGELFF
NA | TRBJ2-7 | few | TRBV10-3 | TGTGCCATCAGTGAGTTGTCCGGGTTTGATGCCTACGAGCAGTACTTC | CAISELSGFDAYEQYF
NA | TRBJ2-2 | few | TRBV4-1 | TGCGCCAGCAGCCAAGCACAGGGAAACACCGGGGAGCTGTTTTTT | CASSQAQGNTGELFF
TRBD1 | TRBJ1-1 | few | TRBV20-1 | TGCAGTGCTAGAGATGTGGGACAGGGGTCTGAAGCTTTCTTT | CSARDVGQGSEAFF
TRBD2 | TRBJ2-1 | NA | TRBV27 | TGTGCCAGCCGGATCATGTTAGCGGGGGACTACAATGAGCAGTTCTTC | CASRIMLAGDYNEQFF
TRBD2 | TRBJ2-7 | many | TRBV27 | TGTGCCAGCAGTCTCTCGACTAGCGGCTACGAGCAGTACTTC | CASSLSTSGYEQYF
TRBD2 | TRBJ2-3 | NA | TRBV27 | TGTGCCAGCCAATTCAGCGGGGTCGCCACAGATACGCAGTATTTT | CASQFSGVATDTQYF
NA | TRBJ2-7 | NA | TRBV27 | TGTGCCAGCAGTCCTCGTAGCCTGGGCTACGAGCAGTACTTC | CASSPRSLGYEQYF
NA | TRBJ2-7 | NA | TRBV18 | TGTGCCAGCTTCGACCAAACCTACGAGCAGTACTTC | CASFDQTYEQYF
NA | TRBJ1-1 | NA | TRBV2 | TGTGCCAGCAGCCTTATGCAGGGGACGAACACTGAAGCTTTCTTT | CASSLMQGTNTEAFF
NA | TRBJ1-5 | few | TRBV7-2 | TGTGCCAGCAGCGCAAACAGGGACCAGCCCCAGCATTTT | CASSANRDQPQHF
TRBD1 | TRBJ1-2 | NA | TRBV7-9 | TGTGCCAGCAGGGCTACAGGGGAGGGAGGCTACACCTTC | CASRATGEGGYTF
NA | TRBJ2-3 | few | TRBV20-1 | TGCAGTGCTAGAGGGGGGGCAGGAGATACGCAGTATTTT | CSARGGAGDTQYF
TRBD1 | TRBJ2-1 | NA | TRBV12-3/TRBV12-4 | TGTGCCAGCACCATTAGGGCAAATAGGACAGGCCAGTTCTTC | CASTIRANRTGQFF
NA | TRBJ2-7 | NA | TRBV6-6 | TGTGCCAATTCGCAGGGCCGTAACTACGAGCAGTACTTC | CANSQGRNYEQYF
NA | TRBJ1-2 | NA | TRBV5-1 | TGCGCCAGCAGCTCGGCAGGGCTCTATGGCTACACCTTC | CASSSAGLYGYTF
NA | TRBJ1-5 | NA | TRBV7-2 | TGTGCCAGCAACTTAGCGGGGTTATATAGCAATCAGCCCCAGCATTTT | CASNLAGLYSNQPQHF
NA | TRBJ1-5 | few | TRBV7-2 | TGTGCCAGCAGCTATGATCGGCGTCAGCCCCAGCATTTT | CASSYDRRQPQHF
TRBD1 | TRBJ1-1 | few | TRBV29-1 | TGCAGCGGAGGGACAGGGACGAACACTGAAGCTTTCTTT | CSGGTGTNTEAFF
NA | TRBJ1-2 | NA | TRBV7-9 | TGTGCCAGCAGCTCCAGAAATAACTATGGCTACACCTTC | CASSSRNNYGYTF
NA | TRBJ2-5 | NA | TRBV11-2 | TGTGCCAGCAGCTTAGAACTCGCGGCAGGAGAGACCCAGTACTTC | CASSLELAAGETQYF
TRBD2 | TRBJ2-5 | many | TRBV10-3 | TGTGCCACGGGACTAGCGGGAGCCCGAGAGACCCAGTACTTC | CATGLAGARETQYF
NA | TRBJ2-7 | once | TRBV7-2 | TGTGTCAGCAGCTTTGGACGGATACCTTACGAGCAGTACTTC | CVSSFGRIPYEQYF
NA | TRBJ2-7 | NA | TRBV3-1 | TGTGCCAGCAGCCAAGATAGAGGGGACAACCCGTACTTC | CASSQDRGDNPYF
TRBD1 | TRBJ2-3 | medium-sized | TRBV29-1 | TGCAGCGCAAGACAGGGAACCTTGTCCACAGATACGCAGTATTTT | CSARQGTLSTDTQYF
NA | TRBJ2-2 | NA | TRBV7-3 | TGTGCCAGCAGCCAAAGGGGCACCGGGGAGTCGTTTTTT | CASSQRGTGESFF
TRBD2 | TRBJ2-3 | NA | TRBV20-1 | TGCAGTGCTAAGCGGGGGGGTAGCACAGATACGCAGTATTTT | CSAKRGGSTDTQYF
TRBD1 | TRBJ2-3 | few | TRBV20-1 | TGCAGTGCTGCCCCGGGACAGGGGTCGACAGATACGCAGTATTTT | CSAAPGQGSTDTQYF
NA | TRBJ2-3 | NA | TRBV12-3/TRBV12-4 | TGTGCCAGCAGTTTCTCCGGAGCGAGCGCAGATACGCAGTATTTT | CASSFSGASADTQYF
NA | TRBJ2-7 | few | TRBV24-1 | TGTGCCACCATCACCGGACTCGACCTGAACTCCTACGAGCAGTACTTC | CATITGLDLNSYEQYF
NA | TRBJ1-5 | NA | TRBV4-1 | TGCGCCAGCAGCCATGACTACTATCAGCCCCAGCATTTT | CASSHDYYQPQHF
TRBD1 | TRBJ1-2 | NA | TRBV12-3/TRBV12-4 | TGTGCCAGCAGTCTCCACGACAGGGGCCCCTATGGCTACACCTTC | CASSLHDRGPYGYTF
NA | TRBJ1-4 | NA | TRBV29-1 | TGCAGCGCCCGGGCCCAGATAAATGAAAAACTGTTTTTT | CSARAQINEKLFF
NA | TRBJ2-6 | few | TRBV5-1 | TGCGCCAGCCAGGAGGCCCTTTCTGGGGCCAACGTCCGGACTTTC | CASQEALSGANVRTF
TRBD1 | TRBJ2-7 | few | TRBV15 | TGTGCCACCAGTCGGGACAGCCGCTCCTCCTACGAGCAGTACTTC | CATSRDSRSSYEQYF
NA | TRBJ2-7 | NA | TRBV11-2 | TGTGCCAGCAGCTTAGTTTTTAGGAACTATTGGGCCGCAATCTACGAGCAGTACTTC | CASSLVFRNYWAAIYEQYF
NA | TRBJ2-3 | NA | TRBV12-3/TRBV12-4 | TGTGCCAGCTGGGGGGGCACAGATGCGCAATATTTT | CASWGGTDAQYF
NA | TRBJ2-7 | many | TRBV6-5 | TGTGCCAGCTCAGGGGAAACCTACGAGCAGTACTTC | CASSGETYEQYF
NA | TRBJ2-2 | NA | TRBV24-1 | TGTGCCACCAGTGATTTGAACTTCTCCGGGGAGCTGTTTTTT | CATSDLNFSGELFF
TRBD2 | TRBJ2-7 | NA | TRBV7-9 | TGTGCCGGCAGCTTGTCTAGCGGGACCTTATCCTACGAGCAGTACTTC | CAGSLSSGTLSYEQYF
NA | TRBJ2-7 | few | TRBV7-2 | TGTGCCAGCAGCTTAGTTTTCCGGGACGAGCAGTACTTC | CASSLVFRDEQYF
TRBD2 | TRBJ2-7 | few | TRBV30 | TGTGCCTGGAGTAGACTAGCGGGAGTTCACGAGCAGTACTTC | CAWSRLAGVHEQYF
NA | TRBJ1-2 | NA | TRBV5-1 | TGCGCCAGCAGCTTGATGCAGAGGGCGAAAGGCTACACCTTC | CASSLMQRAKGYTF
NA | TRBJ1-1 | many | TRBV6-6 | TGTGCCAGCAGTTACGGGGGGCGTACTGAAGCTTTCTTT | CASSYGGRTEAFF
TRBD2 | TRBJ2-1 | NA | TRBV11-1 | TGTGCCAGCAGCAACCGACTAGCGGGGGGAGAGCAGTTCTTC | CASSNRLAGGEQFF
TRBD1 | TRBJ2-5 | few | TRBV12-5 | TGTGCTAGTGGTTTGGTCCTGACAGGGGGTAATGAGACCCAGTACTTC | CASGLVLTGGNETQYF